Each of the 30 T cell receptor beta chains below was sequenced from the same sample in a study of blood T cell repertoires in COVID-19. TCRdb's copy holds only in-frame clones and misses some; the assay was immunoSEQ multiplex PCR. This sample has hundreds of thousands of clones; 88% occur once, and the top ten carry about 7%. Specimen: peripheral blood. The origin of the receptors is a woman in her sixties or seventies with COVID-19, enrolled during active disease.

This clone showed up just a few times. The chain joins TRBV27 to TRBJ2-5; TRBD1 matches 7 bases. Trimming took 8 bases from V and 5 from J; bases not matched to a gene: 11. The germline V gene encodes CDR1 MNHEY and CDR2 SMNVEV (reference sequence). The CDR3 has 14 amino acids. The chain's CDR3 is CASALQGVGETQYF. CDR3 coding DNA: TGTGCCAGCGCGCTCCAGGGGGTCGGCGAGACCCAGTACTTC.

The chain combines TRBV7-9 with TRBJ2-5; 11 nucleotides match TRBD2. The length of the CDR3 is 15 residues. After removal of 1 base from V and 10 bases from J, the junction contained 8 bases not matched to a gene. Per germline, CDR1 SEHNR and CDR2 FQNEAQ (reference sequence). CDR3 sequence: CASSLVQGTSGHQYF. The CDR3 bases are TGTGCCAGCAGCTTAGTTCAGGGGACTAGCGGACACCAGTACTTC.

The V call is TRBV9, the J call TRBJ2-3, with D perhaps TRBD1 (6 bases). The CDR3 runs to 14 residues. The V end lost 0 bases, the J end lost 7 bases, and 12 bases lay between the germline ends. CDR1 and CDR2 from the germline V gene are SGDLS and YYNGEE. The CDR3 sequence: CASSVATGSNTQYF. The CDR3 DNA follows: TGTGCCAGCAGCGTAGCTACAGGGAGTAATACGCAGTATTTT.

The chain recombines TRBV7-2 with TRBJ2-1, with D maybe TRBD2 (6 bases). Trimming removed 8 bases from V and 12 bases from J, with 14 bases in between. The CDR3 is 11 residues long. Germline-derived CDR1 and CDR2 are SGHTA and FQGNSA. CDR3 in amino acids: CASALTSLQFF. The CDR3 DNA sequence: TGTGCCAGCGCCCTTACTAGCCTGCAGTTCTTC.

This sequence joins TRBV5-1 and TRBJ1-1; a possible D gene is TRBD1 (5 bases). V was cut by 4 bases and J by 2 bases, with 21 bases left in between. The CDR3 length is 17 residues. Germline CDR1 is SGHRS and CDR2 is YFSETQ. CDR3 bases: TGCGCCAGCAGCCCCGTGGAGGGGTCCACTCTAAACACTGAAGCTTTCTTT. This translates into CASSPVEGSTLNTEAFF.

The chain uses TRBV19 and TRBJ2-1; 7 positions agree with TRBD2. The CDR3 sequence is 15 residues long. The germline V gene encodes CDR1 LNHDA and CDR2 SQIVND (reference sequence). Trimming took 1 base from V and 4 from J; bases not matched to a gene: 4. CDR3 region: CASSIGLGGYNEQFF. CDR3 bases: TGTGCCAGTAGTATAGGGCTGGGAGGGTACAATGAGCAGTTCTTC.

The chain is built from TRBV5-1 and TRBJ1-2; D is unclear. This CDR3 region has 13 residues. CDR1 is SGHRS and CDR2 is YFSETQ in the germline V gene. The ends were cut back, 4 bases at V and 3 bases at J, with 10 bases in the middle. DNA for the CDR3: TGCGCCAGCAGCCCCCAAAATGACTATGGCTACACCTTC. Amino acid sequence: CASSPQNDYGYTF.

The chain combines TRBV12-5 with TRBJ2-1; 7 bases align to TRBD1. Germline trimming cut 7 bases from V and 1 base from J; bases unmatched to any gene: 13. The CDR3 spans 17 residues. Germline V lookup: CDR1 LGHNT, CDR2 FRNRAP. CDR3 sequence (DNA): TGTGCTAGTGTTCCTAACAGGGGAGTGGATTCCTACAATGAGCAGTTCTTC. Its protein product is CASVPNRGVDSYNEQFF.

As DNA, the CDR3 is TGTGCCAGTAGTACGCCGGACAGGGGATACGAGCAGTACTTC. Encoded protein: CASSTPDRGYEQYF. The rearrangement joins TRBV19 to TRBJ2-7; 9 nucleotides align to TRBD1. There are 14 residues in the CDR3. The germline gives CDR1 LNHDA, CDR2 SQIVND (reference sequence). Trimming removed 4 bases from V and 4 bases from J; junction bases left unmatched: 5.

The chain carries TRBV6-5 and TRBJ1-5; D is perhaps TRBD1 (5 bases). The CDR3 length is 14 residues. Looked up from germline, CDR1 is MNHEY and CDR2 is SVGAGI. Trimming took off 7 bases at V and 2 bases at J, with 12 bases between the two ends. CDR3 in DNA: TGTGCCAGCACAGGCGGGACCGGCAATCAGCCCCAGCATTTT. It specifies CASTGGTGNQPQHF.

The CDR3 bases are TGTGCCAGCAGCTATGACAGGACCAACTATGGCTACACCTTC. This encodes CASSYDRTNYGYTF. The chain uses TRBV11-2 and TRBJ1-2, with D possibly TRBD1 on 6 matching bases. CDR1 SGHAT and CDR2 FQNNGV come from the germline V gene. The CDR3 consists of 14 residues. V was cut by 4 bases and J by 2 bases, with 11 bases left in between.

The J gene is TRBJ2-1, the V gene TRBV6-4, with 11 bases matching TRBD2. Losses at the gene ends were 6 bases for V and 5 bases for J; bases not matched to a gene: 6. Looked up from germline, CDR1 is MRHNA and CDR2 is SNTAGT. This CDR3 comprises 15 residues. As DNA, the CDR3 is TGTGCCAGCAGCCTACTAGCGGGGGACCACAATGAGCAGTTCTTC. It yields the protein CASSLLAGDHNEQFF.

This chain links TRBV7-8 with TRBJ1-2; a weak D match, TRBD1 (6 bases). This CDR3 region has 14 residues. V lost 6 bases and J 5 bases, leaving 16 bases between the germline ends. CDR1 SGHVS and CDR2 FQNEAQ come from the germline V gene. The CDR3 here is CASSPQTGVYGYTF. The CDR3 DNA reads as TGTGCCAGCAGTCCCCAGACAGGCGTATATGGCTACACCTTC. Combining the CDR3 with reference TRBV7-8 and TRBJ1-2 gives the whole variable domain GAGVSQSPRYKVAKRGQDVALRCDPISGHVSLFWYQQALGQGPEFLTYFQNEAQLDKSGLPSDRFFAERPEGSVSTLKIQRTQQEDSAVYLCASSPQTGVYGYTFGSGTRLTVV.

The chain employs TRBV11-2 and TRBJ2-5, with 7 bases that match TRBD2. Germline lookup yields CDR1 SGHAT and CDR2 FQNNGV. There are 15 residues in the CDR3. The V segment lost 3 bases and the J segment 1 base; nucleotides outside the gene matches: 5. CDR3 protein: CASSFRGGGQETQYF. DNA for the CDR3: TGTGCCAGCAGCTTCCGAGGCGGGGGCCAAGAGACCCAGTACTTC.

This chain joins TRBV2 and TRBJ2-7, with 9 bases matching TRBD1. The CDR3 has 16 residues. Looked up from germline, CDR1 is SNHLY and CDR2 is FYNNEI. V gave up 10 bases and J gave up 5 bases; unmatched junction bases: 18. The CDR3 spells CATVFGQGPRLHEQYF. The CDR3 DNA is TGTGCCACCGTATTCGGACAGGGGCCTCGGTTACACGAGCAGTACTTC.

This clone was found a few times. The chain couples TRBV6-5 to TRBJ1-2; D remains ambiguous. The CDR3 length is 15 residues. From germline, CDR1 is MNHEY and CDR2 SVGAGI. The V gene lost 2 bases and the J gene lost 0 bases, with 10 bases spanning the gap. The CDR3 loop is CASSYVAGANYGYTF. The CDR3 DNA reads TGTGCCAGCAGTTACGTTGCCGGAGCTAACTATGGCTACACCTTC.

V is TRBV5-1 and J is TRBJ1-1; tentatively, D is TRBD1 (5 bases). The ends were cut back, 2 bases at V and 7 bases at J, with 12 bases in the middle. The CDR3 sequence is 13 residues long. In germline, CDR1 is SGHRS, CDR2 YFSETQ. The CDR3 DNA follows: TGCGCCAGCAGCTTTCTGACAGCCGATGAAGCTTTCTTT. Its translation: CASSFLTADEAFF.

The V call is TRBV6-6, the J call TRBJ1-2; 7 bases match TRBD1. CDR3 length: 15 residues. J gave up 4 bases and V 7 bases, and 12 bases lay outside the gene matches. Germline V gene sequence: CDR1 MNHNY, CDR2 SVGAGI (reference sequence). CDR3 coding DNA: TGTGCCAGCACTCCGACAGGGAAGGACCCCTATGGCTACACCTTC. The encoded protein is CASTPTGKDPYGYTF.

The rearrangement links TRBV21-1 to TRBJ1-1. TRBV21-1 is a documented pseudogene. The CDR3 runs to 15 residues. CDR3 protein: CASSEGGRGRTEAFF. The DNA for the CDR3 is TGTGCCAGCAGCGAAGGAGGGAGAGGGCGCACTGAAGCTTTCTTT.

The chain employs TRBV3-1 (or the pseudogene TRBV3-2) and TRBJ2-2; 11 nucleotides align to TRBD2. The V gene end was trimmed by 5 bases and the J gene end by 6 bases; junction bases not matched to a gene: 5. CDR3 length: 15 amino acids. Germline V gene lookup returns CDR1 LGHDT and CDR2 YNNKEL (reference sequence). CDR3 region: CASSLLAGGPGELFF. In nucleotides, the CDR3 is TGTGCCAGCAGCTTATTAGCGGGGGGGCCCGGGGAGCTGTTTTTT.

This clone was seen a handful of times. CDR3: CASSTPSGAGDYGYTF. The CDR3, as DNA: TGTGCCAGTAGTACCCCCTCCGGGGCAGGGGATTACGGCTACACCTTC. The rearrangement uses TRBV19 and TRBJ1-2, with D perhaps matching TRBD1 (6 bases). The CDR3 consists of 16 residues. Per the germline V gene, CDR1 is LNHDA and CDR2 is SQIVND (reference sequence). V was pared by 4 bases and J by 8 bases, with 23 bases between.

The rearrangement links TRBV6-5 to TRBJ2-4, with TRBD1 matching over 10 bases. CDR3 length: 14 amino acids. Germline V lookup: CDR1 MNHEY, CDR2 SVGAGI. Trimming cost V 6 bases and J 8 bases; bases outside gene matches: 7. CDR3 DNA sequence: TGTGCCAGCAGCCCGACCGGGACAGGGGACATTCAGTACTTC. Protein product: CASSPTGTGDIQYF.

DNA of the CDR3: TGTGCCAGTTACGACAGGGGGCACTCTGGGGCCAACGTCCTGACTTTC. Translation gives CASYDRGHSGANVLTF. V gene TRBV19 combines with J gene TRBJ2-6; 10 nucleotides match TRBD1. In germline, CDR1 is LNHDA, CDR2 SQIVND (reference sequence). With V trimmed by 8 bases and J by 0 bases, 4 bases remained unmatched. The CDR3 runs 16 residues.

The chain employs TRBV5-1 and TRBJ2-2; TRBD2 agrees at 12 bases. The CDR3 extends over 17 amino acids. V lost 3 bases to trimming and J lost 4 bases; unmatched junction nucleotides: 7. Germline V gene data show CDR1 as SGHRS and CDR2 as YFSETQ. The DNA for the CDR3 is TGCGCCAGCAGCTCCTACCCTAGCGGGGGGGGCACCGGGGAGCTGTTTTTT. Protein sequence: CASSSYPSGGGTGELFF.

The genes are TRBV12-5 and TRBJ1-1, with a possible D match to TRBD1 (5 bases). Germline-derived CDR1 and CDR2 are LGHNT and FRNRAP. Trimming removed 3 bases at V and 6 bases at J, with 11 bases between. The CDR3 extends over 13 amino acids. In DNA form, the CDR3 reads TGTGCTAGTGGTTTAAGGGGTGGTTCTGAAGCTTTCTTT. Its protein is CASGLRGGSEAFF.

The CDR3 DNA is TGTGCCAGCAGGCGCGGCGCTAAGCAGTTCTTC. This sequence encodes CASRRGAKQFF. The J gene is TRBJ2-1, the V gene TRBV6-5; no definite D call. This CDR3 has 11 residues. Deletions cut 6 bases from V and 11 bases from J, with 11 bases between. Germline lookup yields CDR1 MNHEY and CDR2 SVGAGI.

The genes are TRBV28 and TRBJ2-5, with 11 bases matching TRBD2. Germline V lookup: CDR1 MDHEN, CDR2 SYDVKM. The CDR3 has 15 residues. Losses at the gene ends were 4 bases for V and 4 bases for J; bases not matched to a gene: 5. CDR3 residues: CASSYSGGAGETQYF. The CDR3 nucleotides are TGTGCCAGCAGTTATAGCGGGGGGGCAGGAGAGACCCAGTACTTC.

This chain connects TRBV10-1 to TRBJ2-7; 9 nucleotides align to TRBD2. Per the germline V gene, CDR1 is WNHNN and CDR2 is SYGVQD (reference sequence). V shed 10 bases, J shed 0 bases, and the junction held 10 bases outside the gene matches. This CDR3 contains 15 residues. The CDR3: CATLVCGGASYEQYF. The CDR3 coding sequence is TGCGCCACCCTCGTTTGCGGGGGGGCCTCCTACGAGCAGTACTTC.

The J gene is TRBJ1-4, the V gene TRBV4-2, with 9 bases identical to TRBD1. From germline, CDR1 is LGHNA and CDR2 YNFKEQ. With 4 bases clipped from V and 8 bases from J, the junction kept 5 bases outside the gene matches. There are 14 residues in the CDR3. The CDR3 spells CASSRDRVREKLFF. The CDR3 bases are TGTGCCAGCAGCCGGGACAGGGTGAGGGAAAAACTGTTTTTT.

The genes are TRBV9 and TRBJ1-1; D gene unclear. The germline V gene has CDR1 SGDLS and CDR2 YYNGEE. There are 14 residues in the CDR3. V gave up 1 base and J gave up 0 bases, with 7 bases separating them. The CDR3 region is CASSVTALNTEAFF. CDR3 nucleotide sequence: TGTGCCAGCAGCGTAACAGCCTTGAACACTGAAGCTTTCTTT.